These 14 T cell receptor beta chains originate from one sample sequenced in a study of T cell responses to AZD1222 COVID-19 vaccine. The protocol was immunoSEQ multiplex PCR, while the TCRdb copy is restricted to in-frame clones and leaves out a portion. The repertoire holds about 160,000 clones, with 75% to 95% as singletons. Sample: peripheral blood, taken on day 0 of AZD1222 vaccination. The receptors here all came from an adult in good health.

This CDR3 reads CASSLTGTGSAAQYF. CDR3 nucleotides: TGTGCCAGCAGCCTGACCGGGACAGGGTCTGCGGCCCAGTACTTC. The chain carries TRBV9 and TRBJ2-5, with 9 bases lining up with TRBD1. V gave up 4 bases and J gave up 9 bases; unmatched junction bases: 13. CDR3 length equals 15 residues. Germline V gene data show CDR1 as SGDLS and CDR2 as YYNGEE.

The chain recombines TRBV5-4 with TRBJ2-5; D ambiguous. CDR1 is SGHNT and CDR2 is YYREEE in the germline V gene (reference sequence). V was cut by 1 base and J by 0 bases, with 10 bases left in between. This CDR3 contains 15 residues. CDR3 nucleotide sequence: TGTGCCAGCAGCTTGAGTACCTTGTACCAAGAGACCCAGTACTTC. As protein: CASSLSTLYQETQYF.

The genes are TRBV7-9 and TRBJ2-7, with D possibly being TRBD1 (6 bases). The V end was cut by 3 bases, the J end by 2 bases, with 11 bases between. Germline V gene sequence: CDR1 SEHNR, CDR2 FQNEAQ (reference sequence). This CDR3 is 14 amino acids long. The CDR3 sequence is CASSFPGQTYEQYF. The CDR3 DNA follows: TGTGCCAGCAGCTTCCCGGGACAAACCTACGAGCAGTACTTC.

The CDR3 sequence: CASGFEVTEAFF. DNA of the CDR3: TGTGCTAGTGGTTTTGAGGTCACTGAAGCTTTCTTT. The chain employs TRBV12-5 and TRBJ1-1; D gene unclear. The CDR3 is 12 residues long. The germline V gene has CDR1 LGHNT and CDR2 FRNRAP. Trimming stripped 3 bases from V and 4 bases from J, with 6 bases between.

This clone came up a few times. This chain connects TRBV7-9 to TRBJ1-2, with D uncertain. Looked up from germline, CDR1 is SEHNR and CDR2 is FQNEAQ (reference sequence). Trimming removed 3 bases from V and 3 bases from J, with 14 bases in between. The CDR3 covers 15 residues. In nucleotides, the CDR3 is TGTGCCAGCAGCTTGGTATGGGGAAGGCACTATGGCTACACCTTC. Its translation is CASSLVWGRHYGYTF.

The chain combines TRBV7-3 with TRBJ1-1; 8 nucleotides line up with TRBD1. This CDR3 has 16 residues. J was trimmed by 1 base and V by 4 bases; bases with no gene match: 8. Germline CDR1 SGHTA, CDR2 FQGTGA. The CDR3 region is CASSSQGQVRNTEAFF. Here the CDR3 DNA reads TGTGCCAGCAGCTCCCAGGGACAGGTCAGGAACACTGAAGCTTTCTTT.

This chain links TRBV11-3 with TRBJ1-1; D possibly corresponds to TRBD1 (6 bases). This CDR3 region has 14 residues. Trimming removed 6 bases from V and 0 bases from J, with 11 bases in between. Germline CDR1 is SGHNT and CDR2 is YENEEA. CDR3 in DNA: TGTGCCAGCAGTCATGGACAGTTGAACACTGAAGCTTTCTTT. It translates to CASSHGQLNTEAFF.

This chain links TRBV6-5 with TRBJ1-5; no definite D call. CDR1 MNHEY and CDR2 SVGAGI come from the germline V gene. The CDR3 has 14 amino acids. V shed 7 bases and J shed 2 bases, with 12 bases lying between them. DNA for the CDR3: TGTGCCAGCACCCCCTCAGGAGGCAATCAGCCCCAGCATTTT. Translation gives CASTPSGGNQPQHF.

J is TRBJ2-1 and V is TRBV25-1; TRBD1 might be the D (5 bases). This CDR3 region has 15 residues. The ends were cut back, 2 bases at V and 8 bases at J, with 16 bases in the middle. Germline CDR1 reads MGHDK; CDR2 reads SYGVNS. The CDR3 here is CASSELLSRADEQFF. The CDR3 nucleotides read TGTGCCAGCAGTGAACTACTCAGCAGGGCGGATGAGCAGTTCTTC.

The genes are TRBV7-6 and TRBJ1-2; perhaps TRBD1 as D (6 bases). This CDR3 is built from 12 residues. From germline, CDR1 is SGHVS and CDR2 FNYEAQ. The ends were cut back, 5 bases at V and 6 bases at J, with 10 bases in the middle. This CDR3 is CASSLRGDGYTF. The DNA for the CDR3 is TGTGCCAGCAGCCTCAGGGGAGATGGCTACACCTTC.

In nucleotides, the CDR3 is TGTGCCAGCAGTTCCAGGGCTCGTGGCTACACCTTC. Its translation is CASSSRARGYTF. The chain joins TRBV2 to TRBJ1-2; D is perhaps TRBD1 (5 bases). V lost 5 bases, J lost 7 bases, and 11 bases lay in between. The CDR3 runs 12 residues. CDR1 and CDR2 from the germline V gene are SNHLY and FYNNEI.

This clone was picked up one time. The rearrangement uses TRBV5-6 and TRBJ1-5; D is undetermined. Germline loops: CDR1 SGHDT, CDR2 YYEEEE. V lost 0 bases to trimming and J lost 5 bases, with 12 bases between them. CDR3 length: 15 residues. The CDR3 sequence: CASSLGRGIDQPQHF. CDR3 bases: TGTGCCAGCAGCTTGGGTCGGGGAATAGATCAGCCCCAGCATTTT.

The chain joins TRBV30 to TRBJ1-2; D is unclear. This CDR3 has 12 residues. V dropped 0 bases and J dropped 8 bases, with 10 bases sitting between them. CDR1 and CDR2 (germline): GTSNPN, SVGIG (reference sequence). DNA of the CDR3: TGTGCCTGGAGTGTTGTTCAGCGGGGCTACACCTTC. It specifies CAWSVVQRGYTF.

This clone has just a few counts. The V and J genes are TRBV6-5 and TRBJ1-2, with a possible D match to TRBD1 (5 bases). CDR1 MNHEY and CDR2 SVGAGI come from the germline V gene. The CDR3 totals 12 residues. V lost 11 bases and J lost 4, with 14 bases in between. CDR3 region: CACRDRTYGYTF. CDR3 sequence (DNA): TGTGCCTGCCGGGACCGGACCTATGGCTACACCTTC.